Listed here is a single TCR beta chain. V was shortened by 0 bases and J by 11 bases, with 16 bases between the two germline ends. This CDR3 is built from 14 residues. Germline V gene lookup returns CDR1 SGHTA and CDR2 FQGNSA. The entry originates in a study of blood T cells in healthy people across ages. It was with a sample-barcoded 5' primer and a J-beta primer mix that a second PCR of roughly 6 to 12 cycles was run. One entry per CDR3 protein results from TCRdb running MiXCR on the 5' RACE reads. The table has roughly 1.4 million distinct CDR3 sequences, almost 60% seen once. The sequenced material came from blood. This TCR came from a man younger than 30 in good health. The chain joins TRBV7-2 to TRBJ1-1; D not resolved. DNA of the CDR3: TGTGCCAGCAGCTTAGCGGGGAGGGCCCCCGCGGCTTTCTTT. Translated, it gives CASSLAGRAPAAFF.